This record concerns one T cell receptor beta chain sequence. This receptor's antigen is unknown. Qualities for individual bases were not recorded, and no much larger clone is one base off. The data derive from a study of T and B cells in COVID-19 patients (dated by TCRdb to 2019 to 2021). As for the study more broadly: Using TRB and IGH repertoire sequencing of peripheral blood, the study characterized adaptive immunity in COVID-19 patients who had active infection or had recovered. A couple of patients were included in both the recovered and active cohorts because samples were available from active disease and after recovery. Of the approximately 20 patients in the active-infection cohort, approximately 18 had comorbidities associated with unfavorable COVID-19 outcome. In the active-infection cohort, about 65% of the roughly 20 patients were critically ill and required mechanical ventilation or ECMO. The recovered cohort included more than 15 patients who contributed 20 to 25 samples, and most of those patients had mild to moderate COVID-19 that was managed on an outpatient basis. The recovered cohort had a median age of roughly 30 years, compared with approximately 63 years in the active-infection cohort. The TCR and BCR sequence repository comprised more than 30 patients and roughly 69 time points, with over 7 million TCR sequences analysed. As many as 9 follow-up blood samples were taken per patient, and some of the samples covered different disease stages within the same individual. An age-matched reference group of 39 healthy donors negative for COVID-19 antibodies served as the comparison for repertoire analyses. What the research found in general, with its limitations: Blood samples obtained from mildly ill patients during symptoms, as well as early samples obtained from severe cases, were available only in scarce numbers. A total of fewer than 3,000 TCR clusters were exclusive to the recovered cohort, and about 30 of those clusters were low-pGen clusters. TRB repertoires were found to be highly clonal in active COVID-19, whereas diversity and richness at recovery were found to rise above healthy donor levels. The cohort was judged too small for assessing how HLA contributes to COVID-19 susceptibility or severity. Patients with COVID-19 were reported to show strongly skewed TRBV/TRBJ gene usage. Specific T cell subsets (CD4+/Treg/CD8+) and sorted SARS-CoV-2-responsive or tetramer+ T cells had not yet been sequenced, and these experiments were ongoing. The reported TCR clusters were said to need prospective validation before any clinical use.

TCRdb names Illumina MiSeq as the instrument used. TRB rearrangements were amplified by multiplex PCR with BIOMED2 TRB-A/B primer pools. Illumina-compatible adapters and 7-nucleotide sample barcodes were attached to the amplicons in two consecutive PCRs. All library PCRs used Phusion HS II polymerase. The amplicons were purified from gel with the NucleoSpin Gel and PCR Clean-up kit, measured on Qubit, and combined at approximately 4 nM. Amplicon pool quality was checked on an Agilent 2100 Bioanalyzer before Illumina next-generation sequencing. The study's processing was this. Annotation of TRB rearrangements was done in MiXCR 3.0.8 with the default MiXCR reference library. Sequences with fewer than 2 reads and non-productive reads were filtered out, and every unique CDR3 nucleotide sequence was treated as a single clone. Clonality, diversity, richness and V-J gene usage were calculated in R 3.5.1. GLIPH2 was used to cluster TCRs by CDR3 similarity, and OLGA was used to calculate generation probabilities. GLIPH2 clusters were kept only if they contained at least four unique TCR clonotypes found in at least three individuals. TCRdb trimmed the raw reads at Q25, called clones with MiXCR and kept productive beta chains. Under each unique CDR3 protein, matching rows form one entry showing the most common genes and DNA. The V and J calls here are based on TCRdb, not the publication. The sample yields 5,500 to 7,000 distinct CDR3 sequences; around 25% were counted once. The ten largest clonotypes hold about two fifths of the sample.

Reading from cysteine to phenylalanine, the CDR3 counts 15 amino acids. Left in the record is the CDR3 DNA by itself, 45 bases read in frame from the first base. The germline V end is reduced by 5 bases and the J end by 6 bases; junction bases left unmatched: 8. From the germline V gene, CDR1 is MNHEY and CDR2 is SVGAGI. Genomic DNA extracted from blood, in amounts of 250-500 ng, served as the starting material for amplifying TRB repertoires. Sequencing used blood. The chain is encoded by TRBV6-5 joined to TRBJ1-5; 9 bases in the junction line up with TRBD1. The source is a human donor with active COVID-19. The donor label of this sample is uncertain. The CDR3: CASSGPGQGLQPQHF. The DNA reads TGTGCCAGCAGTGGCCCGGGACAGGGTCTTCAGCCCCAGCATTTT.